These 19 T cell receptor beta chains came from one sample sequenced in a study of Ad26.COV2.S vaccination and SARS-CoV-2 variants. The treatment here: some 19 received Ad26.COV2.S at low or high dose, single or two shots; 5 received placebo; per-sample allocation not given. Each sample was drawn 63 days after the first injection (of vaccine or placebo). Clones were sequenced by immunoSEQ multiplex PCR, and TCRdb holds only the in-frame ones, with some missing. The sample has 440,000 or so clones, 80% to 95% seen once; the top ten hold roughly 3.9%. The source material was peripheral blood, sampled in a trial of Ad26.COV2.S vaccine versus placebo. The receptors come from a person aged 18-65 years who received the Ad26.COV2.S COVID-19 vaccine or a placebo.

This clone was recorded once. V usage is TRBV7-9 and J usage is TRBJ1-1, with D possibly being TRBD1 (6 bases). The germline CDR1 and CDR2 sequences are SEHNR and FQNEAQ (reference sequence). This CDR3 is 14 amino acids long. Trimming left V 5 bases short and J 8 bases short, with 18 bases between. The CDR3 reads CASSLSIRTAEAFF. The CDR3 DNA sequence: TGTGCCAGCAGCCTATCAATCCGGACAGCCGAAGCTTTCTTT.

The chain carries TRBV18 and TRBJ1-6, with D maybe TRBD1 (5 bases). Between the trimmed V and J ends, which lost 1 base and 7 bases, there was a span of 17 bases. This CDR3 contains 17 residues. From germline, CDR1 is KGHSH and CDR2 LQKENI. In DNA form, the CDR3 reads TGTGCCAGCTCACCACTCGTTTCTTCGACAGCGAATTCACCCCTCCACTTT. This translates into CASSPLVSSTANSPLHF.

This clone was recorded once. The chain links TRBV24-1 to TRBJ2-2; D gene unclear. The CDR3 covers 14 residues. V was clipped by 5 bases and J by 0 bases, with 6 bases between them. Looked up from germline, CDR1 is KGHDR and CDR2 is SFDVKD. DNA of the CDR3: TGTGCCACCAGTGGGAACGCGAACACCGGGGAGCTGTTTTTT. Translated, it gives CATSGNANTGELFF.

This chain links TRBV6-4 with TRBJ1-6; 9 positions match TRBD1. Per germline, CDR1 MRHNA and CDR2 SNTAGT. The J segment lost 7 bases and the V segment lost 7 bases, leaving 17 bases of the junction unmatched. The CDR3 runs to 18 residues. CDR3 DNA: TGTGCCAGCACCAGGATTGGGGGACCCGGGACAGGGAATTCACCCCTCCACTTT. Translating it yields CASTRIGGPGTGNSPLHF.

The chain is built from TRBV11-2 and TRBJ1-4; 7 bases fit TRBD1. CDR3 length: 15 residues. With V trimmed by 4 bases and J by 5 bases, 7 bases remained unmatched. Per the germline V gene, CDR1 is SGHAT and CDR2 is FQNNGV. The DNA for the CDR3 is TGTGCCAGCAGCTCTCGACAGGGAACAAATGAAAAACTGTTTTTT. It codes for CASSSRQGTNEKLFF.

This chain joins TRBV7-3 and TRBJ2-1, with TRBD1 matching over 7 bases. Trimming cost V 6 bases and J 7 bases; bases outside gene matches: 18. The CDR3 runs to 17 residues. Germline CDR1 and CDR2: SGHTA and FQGTGA. The CDR3 DNA reads TGTGCCAGCAGTTACAGGGGTACAATACCCTCCATTAATGAGCAGTTCTTC. Residues: CASSYRGTIPSINEQFF.

This clone is a singleton in its sample. This sequence joins TRBV6-5 and TRBJ1-6; perhaps TRBD1 as D (5 bases). The V gene lost 4 bases and the J gene lost 6 bases, with 7 bases spanning the gap. Germline loops: CDR1 MNHEY, CDR2 SVGAGI. The CDR3 totals 13 residues. CDR3 DNA: TGTGCCAGCAGTTGGGGACCTAATTCACCCCTCCACTTT. Its translation is CASSWGPNSPLHF.

The chain is built from TRBV11-2 and TRBJ2-2, with 8 bases identical to TRBD1. In germline, CDR1 is SGHAT, CDR2 FQNNGV. The CDR3 covers 15 residues. With V trimmed by 5 bases and J by 2 bases, 4 bases remained unmatched. DNA for the CDR3: TGTGCCAGCAGCGGGACAGGACGAAACACCGGGGAGCTGTTTTTT. This sequence encodes CASSGTGRNTGELFF.

This chain connects TRBV12-3 or TRBV12-4 to TRBJ1-1; D unresolved. With 3 bases removed from V and 1 base from J, the gap between germline ends came to 6 bases. The CDR3 loop spans 13 amino acids. The CDR3 DNA sequence: TGTGCCAGCAGTTTGGGGAAGAACACTGAAGCTTTCTTT. Residues: CASSLGKNTEAFF.

This rearrangement joins TRBV30 to TRBJ1-2; 7 nucleotides match TRBD1. The CDR3 has 16 amino acids. Germline trimming cut 2 bases from V and 0 bases from J; bases unmatched to any gene: 9. Per germline, CDR1 GTSNPN and CDR2 SVGIG (reference sequence). The CDR3 is CAWSPGGGQANYGYTF. The CDR3 DNA sequence: TGTGCCTGGAGTCCAGGGGGGGGGCAAGCTAACTATGGCTACACCTTC.

This clone has more than one count but fewer than ten. Here the CDR3 DNA reads TGTGCCAGCAGTTTAGGGGGGAGGGGGAGCACAGATACGCAGTATTTT. Its translation: CASSLGGRGSTDTQYF. The J gene is TRBJ2-3, the V gene TRBV28, with D possibly being TRBD2 (7 bases). This CDR3 has 16 residues. Between the trimmed V and J ends, which lost 2 bases and 0 bases, there was a span of 12 bases. Germline V gene lookup returns CDR1 MDHEN and CDR2 SYDVKM.

V is TRBV29-1 and J is TRBJ2-2; 9 nucleotides align to TRBD2. CDR1 is SQVTM, CDR2 ANQGSEA, per germline. CDR3 length: 14 residues. The V and J ends lost 6 bases and 0 bases, in that order; junction bases with no gene match: 2. The CDR3: CSVTSGSNTGELFF. The CDR3 nucleotides are TGCAGCGTGACTAGCGGTTCGAACACCGGGGAGCTGTTTTTT.

V usage is TRBV9 and J usage is TRBJ2-7, with 9 nucleotides matching TRBD2. The ends lost 2 bases at V and 6 bases at J; junction bases unmatched: 9. Germline loops: CDR1 SGDLS, CDR2 YYNGEE. This CDR3 has 15 amino acids. For the CDR3, the DNA is TGTGCCAGCAGCGTTTACGGGACTAGCTTGGGCGAGCAGTACTTC. Translation: CASSVYGTSLGEQYF.

The V and J genes are TRBV2 and TRBJ2-7; the D call may be TRBD1 or TRBD2 (5 bases each). V was pared by 0 bases and J by 2 bases, with 11 bases between. From germline, CDR1 is SNHLY and CDR2 FYNNEI. This CDR3 comprises 15 residues. The CDR3 sequence: CASSEAGQGAYEQYF. The CDR3 coding sequence is TGTGCCAGCAGTGAAGCTGGGCAGGGAGCCTACGAGCAGTACTTC.

This chain links TRBV7-6 with TRBJ2-2; possibly TRBD2 for D (5 bases). This CDR3 has 17 residues. Per germline, CDR1 SGHVS and CDR2 FNYEAQ. Trimming pared 6 bases from V and 4 bases from J, leaving 21 bases between. CDR3 coding DNA: TGTGCCAGCAGTCCGAAGCGGACCTCTGCACGCACCGGGGAGCTGTTTTTT. Translation gives CASSPKRTSARTGELFF.

The genes are TRBV30 and TRBJ2-1; TRBD2 agrees at 8 bases. The V gene end was trimmed by 6 bases and the J gene end by 4 bases; junction bases not matched to a gene: 5. The CDR3 totals 13 residues. Germline V gene data show CDR1 as GTSNPN and CDR2 as SVGIG (reference sequence). The CDR3, as DNA: TGTGCCTGCCGGGGGGGGCAGTACAATGAGCAGTTCTTC. Protein product: CACRGGQYNEQFF.

J is TRBJ2-7 and V is TRBV3-1 (or the pseudogene TRBV3-2), with TRBD1 matching 9 bases. CDR3 length: 14 amino acids. The junction had 8 bases not matched to a gene; V was cut back by 4 bases and J by 7 bases. Germline V gene data show CDR1 as LGHDT and CDR2 as YNNKEL (reference sequence). DNA of the CDR3: TGTGCCAGCAGCCGCAGGACAGGGGCGGGTGAGCAGTACTTC. Its translation is CASSRRTGAGEQYF.

The CDR3 DNA follows: TGTGCCAGCAGCCTAGCGGGAGGGGTCGGGGAGCTGTTTTTT. This translates into CASSLAGGVGELFF. V is TRBV27 and J is TRBJ2-2; 12 bases map to TRBD2. CDR1 and CDR2 from the germline V gene are MNHEY and SMNVEV (reference sequence). CDR3 length: 14 amino acids. The J segment lost 7 bases and the V segment lost 6 bases, leaving 3 bases of the junction unmatched.

This clone appeared a single time. The CDR3 region is CASSLLGEGLYNEQFF. For the CDR3, the DNA is TGTGCCAGCAGCTTACTGGGGGAGGGACTATACAATGAGCAGTTCTTC. The rearrangement joins TRBV7-9 to TRBJ2-1; 7 bases map to TRBD2. Trimming at V came to 2 bases and at J to 4 bases, leaving 8 bases not matched to a gene. The CDR3 extends over 16 amino acids. Germline CDR1 reads SEHNR; CDR2 reads FQNEAQ (reference sequence).